Listed here are 31 T cell receptor beta chains from one sample, sequenced in a study of patients and donors after allogeneic stem cell transplantation. In TCRdb, the RT-PCR reads were re-called with MiXCR into one record per CDR3 protein. The repertoire holds roughly 880,000 distinct CDR3 sequences, around 17% seen once, with roughly 6% in the top ten. The sequenced sample was blood, either unsorted or a sorted T cell fraction (not recorded which). The receptors here all came from a human donor who was either an allogeneic HSCT recipient or a stem cell or donor lymphocyte infusion donor (not recorded which). It is not recorded whose cells these are; they may come from a transplant donor.

This clonotype was counted a few times. This chain uses TRBV4-3 with TRBJ1-6; no firm D call. Germline values: CDR1 LGHNA, CDR2 YSLEER. This CDR3 has 12 residues. Trimming removed 0 bases at V and 14 bases at J, with 8 bases between. CDR3 protein: CASSQDMTSLHF. The CDR3 nucleotides are TGCGCCAGCAGCCAAGATATGACGTCCCTCCACTTT.

This clonotype was detected only a few times. The chain uses TRBV5-5 and TRBJ2-7; D gene unclear. The CDR3 is 14 amino acids. Per the germline V gene, CDR1 is SGHKS and CDR2 is YYEKEE (reference sequence). Trimming removed 4 bases at V and 0 bases at J, with 11 bases between. In nucleotides, the CDR3 is TGTGCCAGCAGCGATCATATGAGCTCCTACGAGCAGTACTTC. It codes for CASSDHMSSYEQYF.

This clonotype was counted between two and nine times. The V and J genes are TRBV3-1 and TRBJ2-2, with 11 bases lining up with TRBD2. The CDR3 consists of 17 residues. The J segment lost 4 bases and the V segment lost 3 bases, leaving 7 bases of the junction unmatched. Germline V gene lookup returns CDR1 LGHDT and CDR2 YNNKEL (reference sequence). CDR3 in DNA: TGTGCCAGCAGCCACCTAGCGGGGGGTAGAATCACCGGGGAGCTGTTTTTT. This sequence encodes CASSHLAGGRITGELFF.

The chain links TRBV18 to TRBJ2-7, with a tentative D call TRBD1 (6 bases). Germline loops: CDR1 KGHSH, CDR2 LQKENI. V shed 3 bases and J shed 5 bases, with 14 bases lying between them. The CDR3 has 14 amino acids. The chain's CDR3 is CASSPSGARDEQYF. DNA for the CDR3: TGTGCCAGCTCACCCTCAGGGGCGCGTGACGAGCAGTACTTC.

V usage is TRBV19 and J usage is TRBJ1-2; possibly TRBD1 for D (6 bases). Looked up from germline, CDR1 is LNHDA and CDR2 is SQIVND (reference sequence). The V and J ends lost 8 bases and 4 bases respectively, with 14 bases between them. This CDR3 spans 13 amino acids. CDR3 sequence: CASSENRAYGYTF. The CDR3 region has the DNA TGTGCCAGTTCCGAAAACAGGGCCTATGGCTACACCTTC.

This clonotype was seen more than once but under ten times. The chain joins TRBV10-3 to TRBJ2-1, with 12 bases fitting TRBD2. Germline lookup yields CDR1 ENHRY and CDR2 SYGVKD. The CDR3 spans 13 residues. J was trimmed by 6 bases and V by 10 bases; bases with no gene match: 4. The CDR3 DNA is TGTGCCACGGGGACTAGCGGGTCCAATGAGCAGTTCTTC. This encodes CATGTSGSNEQFF.

This chain uses TRBV6-1 with TRBJ1-1; D not resolved. The length of the CDR3 is 15 residues. Trimming left V 1 base short and J 0 bases short, with 9 bases between. The germline gives CDR1 MNHNS, CDR2 SASEGT. CDR3 region: CASSEVENMNTEAFF. The CDR3 DNA sequence: TGTGCCAGCAGTGAAGTAGAGAACATGAACACTGAAGCTTTCTTT.

This clonotype was detected a few times. The J gene is TRBJ1-2, the V gene TRBV12-3 or TRBV12-4; unclear D gene. Trimming removed 7 bases from V and 4 bases from J, with 10 bases in between. This CDR3 contains 12 residues. Here the CDR3 reads CASIPGFYGYTF. The CDR3 bases are TGTGCCAGCATCCCGGGGTTCTATGGCTACACCTTC.

The rearrangement uses TRBV25-1 and TRBJ2-3, with 13 bases matching TRBD2. CDR1 and CDR2 from the germline V gene are MGHDK and SYGVNS. This CDR3 is built from 15 residues. V shed 6 bases and J 9 bases; nucleotides not matched to a gene: 9. CDR3: CASSRTSGGAGTQYF. The CDR3 DNA reads as TGTGCCAGCAGCCGTACTAGCGGGGGGGCGGGAACGCAGTATTTT.

The rearrangement links TRBV12-3 or TRBV12-4 to TRBJ1-2, with 9 nucleotides matching TRBD1. V dropped 3 bases and J dropped 3; count of bases not matched to a gene: 2. The CDR3 is 14 residues long. The CDR3 nucleotides are TGTGCCAGCAGTTTCGGGACAGGGTACTATGGCTACACCTTC. Translation gives CASSFGTGYYGYTF.

In its sample, this clonotype was seen a few times. The chain recombines TRBV6-1 with TRBJ1-2, with D possibly being TRBD1 (5 bases). Germline CDR1 is MNHNS and CDR2 is SASEGT. CDR3 length equals 13 residues. V lost 8 bases, J lost 3 bases, and 13 bases lay in between. The CDR3 region has the DNA TGTGCCAGCCGCCGTTCGACAGACTATGGCTACACCTTC. Translated, it gives CASRRSTDYGYTF.

A few counts support this clonotype. The V gene is TRBV12-3 or TRBV12-4, the J gene TRBJ2-1, with 9 bases lining up with TRBD2. This CDR3 spans 15 amino acids. Trimming at V came to 2 bases and at J to 8 bases, leaving 7 bases not matched to a gene. CDR3 coding DNA: TGTGCCAGCAGTTTATGGCGGGGGGGCCCCGATGAGCAGTTCTTC. Translated: CASSLWRGGPDEQFF.

This clonotype was detected a few times. The chain has TRBV20-1 and TRBJ2-1; the D is unclear. From germline, CDR1 is DFQATT and CDR2 SNEGSKA (reference sequence). The V and J ends lost 3 bases and 0 bases respectively, with 9 bases between them. CDR3 length: 14 amino acids. CDR3 nucleotides: TGCAGTGCTAGGAGGCGGCCCTCCTACAATGAGCAGTTCTTC. It specifies CSARRRPSYNEQFF.

This clonotype turned up a few times. CDR3 amino acids: CASSYSNTWRRGNEQFF. The CDR3 DNA sequence: TGTGCCAGCAGTTACTCAAATACCTGGAGGCGGGGCAATGAGCAGTTCTTC. The rearrangement joins TRBV6-5 to TRBJ2-1; weak D call: TRBD2 (6 bases). Per the germline V gene, CDR1 is MNHEY and CDR2 is SVGAGI. Trimming left V 0 bases short and J 6 bases short, with 18 bases between. CDR3 length: 17 residues.

This clonotype showed up just a few times. V is TRBV24-1 and J is TRBJ1-1; 7 nucleotides line up with TRBD1. V trimming: 4 bases; J trimming: 1 base; junction bases outside the gene matches: 5. CDR1 and CDR2 (germline): KGHDR, SFDVKD. The CDR3 has 15 residues. CDR3 sequence reads: CATSEAGTANTEAFF. The DNA for the CDR3 is TGTGCCACCAGTGAGGCTGGGACAGCGAACACTGAAGCTTTCTTT.

The gene calls are TRBV29-1 and TRBJ2-1, with a weak D call TRBD1 (6 bases). This CDR3 comprises 15 residues. Trimming took off 5 bases at V and 9 bases at J, with 23 bases between the two ends. Germline-derived CDR1 and CDR2 are SQVTM and ANQGSEA. The CDR3: CSVPLRGQGLGEQFF. CDR3 DNA: TGCAGCGTTCCATTAAGGGGTCAGGGGCTGGGTGAGCAGTTCTTC.

The chain joins TRBV18 to TRBJ1-1; TRBD1 agrees at 8 bases. The CDR3 extends over 15 amino acids. Germline values: CDR1 KGHSH, CDR2 LQKENI. V gave up 3 bases and J gave up 8 bases; unmatched junction bases: 11. The CDR3 DNA reads as TGTGCCAGCTCACCTAGACCGGGACAGGAGAGGGAAGCTTTCTTT. It is translated as CASSPRPGQEREAFF.

The V gene is TRBV19, the J gene TRBJ2-1, with 13 positions matching TRBD2. The V gene's germline CDR1 is LNHDA and CDR2 SQIVND (reference sequence). The CDR3 extends over 17 amino acids. V gave up 6 bases and J gave up 7 bases; unmatched junction bases: 12. As DNA, the CDR3 is TGTGCCAGTAGCCTTCCCCTTACTAGCGGGAGGGATAATGAGCAGTTCTTC. This sequence encodes CASSLPLTSGRDNEQFF.

The chain recombines TRBV20-1 with TRBJ2-2; D gene ambiguous. The CDR3 covers 13 residues. CDR1 and CDR2 from the germline V gene are DFQATT and SNEGSKA (reference sequence). Trimming took 0 bases from V and 6 from J, leaving 8 bases between them. The CDR3: CSARDRVAGELFF. CDR3 sequence (DNA): TGCAGTGCTAGAGATCGGGTCGCCGGGGAGCTGTTTTTT.

Only a few counts were recorded for this clonotype. The chain carries TRBV7-2 and TRBJ2-7; the D is unclear. CDR1 is SGHTA and CDR2 is FQGNSA in the germline V gene. The CDR3 has 14 residues. V lost 1 base and J lost 3, with 10 bases in between. The CDR3 sequence: CASSLVQGDYEQYF. DNA of the CDR3: TGTGCCAGCAGCTTAGTCCAAGGAGACTACGAGCAGTACTTC.

In this sample, this clonotype turned up many times. This chain joins TRBV5-1 and TRBJ1-5; D remains unclear. Germline CDR1 is SGHRS and CDR2 is YFSETQ. The CDR3 length is 13 residues. V lost 2 bases, J lost 4 bases, and 7 bases lay in between. The CDR3 coding sequence is TGCGCCAGCAGCTTAGAACCAAATCAGCCCCAGCATTTT. Residues: CASSLEPNQPQHF.

The chain combines TRBV20-1 with TRBJ2-7; the match to TRBD2 covers 11 bases. The CDR3 is 17 amino acids. The germline V gene encodes CDR1 DFQATT and CDR2 SNEGSKA (reference sequence). The V and J ends lost 0 bases and 1 base, in that order; junction bases with no gene match: 8. DNA of the CDR3: TGCAGTGCTAGAGATTCATATGGGACTAGCGGATCCTACGAGCAGTACTTC. It specifies CSARDSYGTSGSYEQYF.

This clonotype was counted between two and nine times. The rearrangement uses TRBV7-8 and TRBJ2-7; 9 bases fit TRBD1. After removal of 5 bases from V and 3 bases from J, the junction contained 8 bases not matched to a gene. The CDR3 totals 15 residues. Germline V gene lookup returns CDR1 SGHVS and CDR2 FQNEAQ. CDR3 region: CASSPGRGQGYEQYF. The CDR3 DNA reads TGTGCCAGCAGCCCGGGCCGGGGACAGGGCTACGAGCAGTACTTC.

In DNA, the CDR3 is TGTGCCAGCAGTTACTTAGAGACAGTTGAAGAGACCCAGTACTTC. It is translated as CASSYLETVEETQYF. The rearrangement uses TRBV6-2 or TRBV6-3 and TRBJ2-5; D might be TRBD1 (5 bases). V lost 1 base, J lost 3 bases, and 12 bases lay in between. The CDR3 has 15 residues. The germline CDR1 and CDR2 sequences are MNHEY and SVGEGT.

V and J are TRBV12-3 or TRBV12-4 and TRBJ1-1; D gene uncertain. The CDR3 has 17 amino acids. V dropped 0 bases and J dropped 5 bases, with 19 bases sitting between them. The CDR3 protein is CASSLASGPLGYTEAFF. The CDR3 nucleotides read TGTGCCAGCAGTTTAGCCTCGGGCCCGTTGGGGTATACTGAAGCTTTCTTT.

This clonotype was observed at least ten times. This chain joins TRBV5-6 and TRBJ1-6; no reliable D call. Between the trimmed V and J ends, which lost 4 bases and 0 bases, there was a span of 11 bases. This CDR3 has 16 residues. From germline, CDR1 is SGHDT and CDR2 YYEEEE. As DNA, the CDR3 is TGTGCCAGCAGCGGCGGGAGGAGCTCCTATAATTCACCCCTCCACTTT. Translation: CASSGGRSSYNSPLHF.

The chain joins TRBV9 to TRBJ1-2; the D is unclear. The V end was cut by 2 bases, the J end by 0 bases, with 11 bases between. Germline lookup yields CDR1 SGDLS and CDR2 YYNGEE. The CDR3 has 15 residues. CDR3 residues: CASSVPAEANYGYTF. For the CDR3, the DNA is TGTGCCAGCAGCGTCCCCGCGGAAGCTAACTATGGCTACACCTTC.

This clonotype was detected a few times. This chain links TRBV29-1 with TRBJ1-2; no reliable D call. The CDR3 extends over 12 amino acids. V gave up 3 bases and J gave up 0 bases, with 5 bases separating them. Germline loops: CDR1 SQVTM, CDR2 ANQGSEA. CDR3 sequence reads: CSVDGPNYGYTF. The CDR3 DNA reads TGCAGCGTTGATGGACCTAACTATGGCTACACCTTC.

The table lists this clonotype with a few counts. The rearrangement links TRBV21-1 to TRBJ1-6; no DNA check was done on the table's D call, TRBD1. TRBV21-1 is deemed a pseudogene. This CDR3 comprises 15 residues. The CDR3 spells CASTWTGVYNSPLHF. The CDR3 DNA reads TGTGCCAGCACCTGGACAGGGGTCTATAATTCACCCCTCCACTTT.

The chain links TRBV6-1 to TRBJ2-7; tentatively, D is TRBD1 (7 bases). Germline V gene data show CDR1 as MNHNS and CDR2 as SASEGT. Trimming took off 0 bases at V and 6 bases at J, with 15 bases between the two ends. The CDR3 contains 15 residues. CDR3 loop: CASSEAWRGTVEQYF. The CDR3 region has the DNA TGTGCCAGCAGTGAAGCTTGGAGGGGGACAGTCGAGCAGTACTTC.

The V and J genes are TRBV30 and TRBJ2-1; 9 nucleotides align to TRBD1. This CDR3 comprises 15 residues. Germline V CDR1 and CDR2: GTSNPN, SVGIG (reference sequence). CDR3 sequence (DNA): TGTGCTTCCCTCCCCGGGACAGGGTATCGGAATGAGCAGTTCTTC. Translation: CASLPGTGYRNEQFF.